This is a list of T cell receptor beta chains from one sample in a study of human versus mouse CDR3 diversity and MHC coevolution. Sequencing used immunoSEQ multiplex PCR; TCRdb keeps in-frame clones, though not all of them. This table holds tens of thousands of clones, 94% found once. The sample consisted of naive CD4+ T cells from blood. The receptors derive from a person in their sixties or seventies in good health. The CDR3 runs from the conserved cysteine through the conserved F or W.

v_call	j_call	cdr3_aa
TRBV7-8	TRBJ2-7	CASSFGRGAQTYEQYF
TRBV29-1	TRBJ1-1	CSVQGFIDTEAFF
TRBV27	TRBJ2-3	CASRTGTGAYTQYF
TRBV19	TRBJ1-5	CASVAQGGRQPQHF
TRBV11-3	TRBJ1-1	CASSLGGPEAFF
TRBV5-1	TRBJ2-1	CASSFNLGTYNEQFF
TRBV27	TRBJ1-4	CASSVQGLGEKLFF
TRBV6-4	TRBJ2-7	CASSERVGRGEQYF
TRBV19	TRBJ2-2	CASSWTSGGIGELFF
TRBV7-8	TRBJ2-3	CASSLRAQRGGADTQYF
TRBV9	TRBJ2-2	CASSVGAGIGTGELFF
TRBV7-9	TRBJ1-2	CATNAREGADYGYTF
TRBV14	TRBJ2-7	CASRPSGRNGEQYF
TRBV29-1	TRBJ2-1	CSVFDEPKQFF
TRBV5-4	TRBJ2-3	CASSLEGGGGVNTDTQYF
TRBV10-3	TRBJ2-1	CASGTSYNEQFF
TRBV6-6	TRBJ2-1	CASSTSGSSYNEQFF
TRBV19	TRBJ2-1	CASRRSADRDYNEQFF
TRBV2	TRBJ2-5	CASSPRVAGGQETQYF
TRBV18	TRBJ2-1	CASSPRATSYNEQFF
TRBV14	TRBJ2-1	CASSDTGYNEQFF
TRBV5-1	TRBJ2-7	CASSLKGGGGEQYF
TRBV12-2	TRBJ2-7	CASRRVSGSSYEQYF
TRBV14	TRBJ2-3	CASSQRAEREWDTQYF
TRBV9	TRBJ2-2	CASSVTGSQNTGELFF
TRBV5-1	TRBJ2-7	CASSGVTSGRTYEQYF
TRBV10-1	TRBJ2-1	CASSEIAGEMNEQFF
TRBV2	TRBJ2-7	CASSEGGGFEQYF
TRBV9	TRBJ2-6	CASSSSPLSGANVLTF
TRBV5-1	TRBJ2-1	CASSLDRGGSYNEQFF
TRBV7-2	TRBJ2-1	CASSSYILAGVYNEQFF
TRBV9	TRBJ1-1	CASSVSYRVNTEAFF
TRBV2	TRBJ1-1	CASRRTGSSTEAFF
TRBV6-1	TRBJ2-1	CASSPDRGSNEQFF
TRBV5-1	TRBJ2-5	CASSSSGSAGGETQYF
TRBV4-1	TRBJ1-3	CASSPDRGFGNTIYF
TRBV2	TRBJ2-7	CASRDRRLSNEQYF
TRBV28	TRBJ1-3	CASSLTGYGNTIYF
TRBV13	TRBJ2-7	CASSSGRSWDEQYF
TRBV6-5	TRBJ2-1	CASSKGLAQFF
TRBV5-1	TRBJ2-7	CASKEEARSGLYEQYF
TRBV5-6	TRBJ2-1	CASSLAGGPRGNEQFF
TRBV19	TRBJ1-2	CASSGRVGGYTF
TRBV5-1	NA	CASSLVSSGAYYEQYF
TRBV18	TRBJ2-6	CASSPDSPSGANVLTF
TRBV25-1	TRBJ1-4	CASSVAGVNEKLFF
TRBV6-6	TRBJ2-7	CASSSFQLGSNEQYF
TRBV6-5	TRBJ1-2	CASTRDTNYGYTF
TRBV11-3	TRBJ1-4	CASSLTPGVLNEKLFF
TRBV2	TRBJ2-2	CASIASGKNTGELFF
TRBV7-6	TRBJ2-5	CASSLKKVAGLWETQYF
TRBV6-4	TRBJ2-3	CASRRLRRVFLGTDTQYF
TRBV7-7	TRBJ2-2	CASSKDRGGGELFF
TRBV29-1	TRBJ1-1	CSVVRQKGGTEAFF
TRBV2	TRBJ2-5	CASSRQGQETQYF
TRBV19	TRBJ1-3	CASSTDREKSNTIYF